Listed here are 12 T cell receptor beta chains from one sample, sequenced in a study of beta chain features in type 1 diabetes. Their specific antigens are unknown. Reverse transcribing all isolated RNA meant expressed TCRB transcripts were sequenced. The assay was immunoSEQ multiplex PCR, and TCRdb's table has in-frame clones only and misses some. The profile shows 200,000 to 300,000 clones, roughly 10% of them singletons. Study results and caveats: Within each of all four CD4+ subsets, Type 1 diabetes patients had TCRB CDR3s that were moderately but significantly shorter.

Sequenced: naive CD4+ T cells from blood. Receptors were obtained from a man in his thirties or forties with type 1 diabetes.

The chain combines TRBV7-3 with TRBJ2-1; TRBD2 agrees at 9 bases. With V trimmed by 3 bases and J by 4 bases, 4 bases remained unmatched. Germline values: CDR1 SGHTA, CDR2 FQGTGA. This CDR3 spans 15 amino acids. CDR3 nucleotides: TGTGCCAGCAGCTTTGTAGCGGGGGATTACAATGAGCAGTTCTTC. This translates into CASSFVAGDYNEQFF. The full variable domain, rest sourced from reference TRBV7-3 and TRBJ2-1, is GAGVSQTPSNKVTEKGKYVELRCDPISGHTALYWYRQSLGQGPEFLIYFQGTGAADDSGLPNDRFFAVRPEGSVSTLKIQRTERGDSAVYLCASSFVAGDYNEQFFGPGTRLTVL.

The chain joins TRBV5-1 to TRBJ2-6; tentative D call: TRBD1 (5 bases). The CDR3 extends over 16 amino acids. Trimming removed 0 bases from V and 0 bases from J, with 7 bases in between. Per germline, CDR1 SGHRS and CDR2 YFSETQ. The CDR3 region has the DNA TGCGCCAGCAGCTTGGGACAGTACTCTGGGGCCAACGTCCTGACTTTC. Amino acid sequence: CASSLGQYSGANVLTF.

This clone was detected only a few times. The chain recombines TRBV5-1 with TRBJ2-2; 7 bases line up with TRBD2. V trimming: 1 base; J trimming: 7 bases; junction bases outside the gene matches: 4. Germline V gene lookup returns CDR1 SGHRS and CDR2 YFSETQ. The CDR3 runs to 14 residues. Written as DNA, the CDR3 is TGCGCCAGCAGCTTGTTCGGGGGGAACGGGGAGCTGTTTTTT. Translated: CASSLFGGNGELFF.

In this sample, this clone turned up a few times. The chain combines TRBV4-3 with TRBJ1-5, with D perhaps TRBD1 (5 bases). Per the germline V gene, CDR1 is LGHNA and CDR2 is YSLEER. The ends were cut back, 0 bases at V and 5 bases at J, with 11 bases in the middle. The CDR3 has 15 residues. The CDR3 DNA sequence: TGCGCCAGCAGCCAAGATTATACAGGAGATCAGCCCCAGCATTTT. Protein product: CASSQDYTGDQPQHF.

The chain is built from TRBV9 and TRBJ1-3, with D perhaps TRBD1 (6 bases). Trimming took off 4 bases at V and 0 bases at J, with 14 bases between the two ends. The CDR3 spans 16 residues. Germline CDR1 SGDLS, CDR2 YYNGEE. This CDR3 reads CASSRQVASSGNTIYF. The CDR3 DNA follows: TGTGCCAGCAGCAGACAGGTCGCTAGCTCTGGAAACACCATATATTTT.

The chain links TRBV29-1 to TRBJ2-3, with 8 positions matching TRBD1. Germline V gene data show CDR1 as SQVTM and CDR2 as ANQGSEA. Trimming took 4 bases from V and 2 from J; bases not matched to a gene: 5. The CDR3 totals 14 residues. The CDR3 DNA is TGCAGCGTTGGGTCCAGGGGGCCCACAGATACGCAGTATTTT. Its protein product is CSVGSRGPTDTQYF.

This sequence joins TRBV6-5 and TRBJ1-5; D is undetermined. Germline loops: CDR1 MNHEY, CDR2 SVGAGI. V was shortened by 6 bases and J by 6 bases, with 12 bases between the two germline ends. This CDR3 is 13 amino acids long. The chain's CDR3 is CASSELPGQPQHF. CDR3 coding DNA: TGTGCCAGCAGCGAATTACCAGGTCAGCCCCAGCATTTT.

Of note for this clone: This sample also contains other DNA sequences that code for the same CDR3. V gene TRBV7-9 combines with J gene TRBJ2-3; a possible D gene is TRBD2 (5 bases). V dropped 5 bases and J dropped 6 bases, with 9 bases sitting between them. Per the germline V gene, CDR1 is SEHNR and CDR2 is FQNEAQ (reference sequence). CDR3 length equals 12 residues. CDR3 in DNA: TGTGCCAGCAGCCTTGAGGGTGATACGCAGTATTTT. This sequence encodes CASSLEGDTQYF.

The chain employs TRBV9 and TRBJ2-5; 8 bases align to TRBD2. The junction had 6 bases not matched to a gene; V was cut back by 0 bases and J by 5 bases. CDR3 length equals 15 residues. CDR1 and CDR2 (germline): SGDLS, YYNGEE. The DNA of the CDR3 is TGTGCCAGCAGCGTAGGGAGCGGGGGACCTGAGACCCAGTACTTC. Translation: CASSVGSGGPETQYF.

This clone was counted only a few times. This sequence joins TRBV4-2 and TRBJ1-3, with 7 bases aligning to TRBD1. The ends lost 3 bases at V and 4 bases at J; junction bases unmatched: 9. Germline loops: CDR1 LGHNA, CDR2 YNFKEQ. The length of the CDR3 is 16 residues. CDR3 DNA: TGTGCCAGCAGCCAGTGGACAGGAGAAGAAGGAAACACCATATATTTT. Encoded protein: CASSQWTGEEGNTIYF.

The rearrangement uses TRBV30 and TRBJ1-6; no reliable D call. The CDR3 loop spans 12 amino acids. The germline V and J ends were trimmed by 1 base and 6 bases, with 4 bases remaining between them. Germline-derived CDR1 and CDR2 are GTSNPN and SVGIG (reference sequence). The chain's CDR3 is CAWSAVNSPLHF. The CDR3 DNA is TGTGCCTGGAGTGCCGTTAATTCACCCCTCCACTTT.

This clone has more than one count but fewer than ten. V gene TRBV2 combines with J gene TRBJ1-5; TRBD1 is a possible D gene (5 bases). The CDR3 consists of 14 residues. V was trimmed by 0 bases and J by 9 bases, leaving 12 bases between them. Germline CDR1 and CDR2: SNHLY and FYNNEI. CDR3 sequence: CASSEAGRDVPQHF. The CDR3 nucleotides read TGTGCCAGCAGTGAAGCGGGGCGGGACGTGCCCCAGCATTTT.